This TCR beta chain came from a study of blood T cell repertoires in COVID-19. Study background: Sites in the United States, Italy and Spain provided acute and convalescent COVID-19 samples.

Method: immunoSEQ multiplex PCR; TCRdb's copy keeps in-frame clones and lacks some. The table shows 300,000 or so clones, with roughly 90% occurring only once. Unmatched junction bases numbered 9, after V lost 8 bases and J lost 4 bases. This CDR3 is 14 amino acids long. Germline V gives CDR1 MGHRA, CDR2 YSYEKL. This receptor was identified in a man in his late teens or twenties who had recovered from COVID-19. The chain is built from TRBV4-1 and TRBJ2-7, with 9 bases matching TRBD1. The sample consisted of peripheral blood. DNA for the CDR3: TGCGCCAGCGCACGTACAGGGGGCGATTACGAGCAGTACTTC. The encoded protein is CASARTGGDYEQYF.